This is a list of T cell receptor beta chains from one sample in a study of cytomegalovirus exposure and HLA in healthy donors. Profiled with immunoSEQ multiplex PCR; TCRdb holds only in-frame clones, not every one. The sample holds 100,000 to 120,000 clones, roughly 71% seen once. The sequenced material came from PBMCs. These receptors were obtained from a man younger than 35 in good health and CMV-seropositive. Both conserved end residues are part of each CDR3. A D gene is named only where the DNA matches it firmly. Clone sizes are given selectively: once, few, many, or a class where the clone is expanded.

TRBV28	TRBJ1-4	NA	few	TGTGCCAGCAGGTCCGGTGTTAATGAAAAACTGTTTTTT	CASRSGVNEKLFF
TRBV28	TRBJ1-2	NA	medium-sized	TGTGCCAGCAGTTTAGTGGCTTGGGGCTACACCTTC	CASSLVAWGYTF
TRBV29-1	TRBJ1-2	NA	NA	TGCAGCGTTGAGAGCGGGACCCTCTATGGCTACACCTTC	CSVESGTLYGYTF
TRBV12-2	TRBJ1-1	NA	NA	TGTGCAAGTCGCTTAGCGCATGGGGAGAGAGTTACTGAAGCTTTCTTT	CASRLAHGERVTEAFF
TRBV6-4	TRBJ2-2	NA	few	TGTGCCAGCAGCGTAGGAGGGACAGACACCGGGGAGCTGTTTTTT	CASSVGGTDTGELFF
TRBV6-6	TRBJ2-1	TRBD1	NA	TGTGCCAGTTCAAGGGACAGGGGTAGCGATGAGCAGTTCTTC	CASSRDRGSDEQFF
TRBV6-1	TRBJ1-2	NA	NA	TGTGCCAGCAGCTTCGGGGGTGACGGCTACACCTTC	CASSFGGDGYTF
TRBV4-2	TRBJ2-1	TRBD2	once	TGTGCCAGCAGCCAAGAAGTCGCTAGCGGGCCTACCAATGAGCAGTTCTTC	CASSQEVASGPTNEQFF
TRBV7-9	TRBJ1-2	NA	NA	TGTGCCAGCAGCTCCACAGGAATTAACTATGGCTACACCTTC	CASSSTGINYGYTF
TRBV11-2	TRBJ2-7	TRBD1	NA	TGTGCCAGCAGCCCGAGGACAGGGACAATGCTCTACGAGCAGTACTTC	CASSPRTGTMLYEQYF
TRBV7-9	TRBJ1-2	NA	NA	TGTGCCAGCAGCTTGCAGGGCTATGGCTACACCTTC	CASSLQGYGYTF
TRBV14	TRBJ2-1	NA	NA	TGTGCCAGCAGCCAAGGATTGGGGCCCCGCTGGTGGCAGTTCTTC	CASSQGLGPRWWQFF
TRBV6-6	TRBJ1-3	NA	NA	TGTGCCAGCAGTTCCCAGGGTGAATCTGGAAACACCATATATTTT	CASSSQGESGNTIYF
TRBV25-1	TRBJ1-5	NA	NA	TGTGCCAGCAGTGCGGACAGAGCTAGCAATCAGCCCCAGCATTTT	CASSADRASNQPQHF
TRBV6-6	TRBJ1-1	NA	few	TGTGCCAGCAGATCTCCCTCGGGACGGGGAGGCACTGAAGCTTTCTTT	CASRSPSGRGGTEAFF
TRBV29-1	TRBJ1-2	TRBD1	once	TGCAGCGGGGGACAGGAGTATGGCTACACCTTC	CSGGQEYGYTF
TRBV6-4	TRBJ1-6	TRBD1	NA	TGTGCCAGCAGTGTGGGACAGAATTCACCCCTCCACTTT	CASSVGQNSPLHF